The 14 T cell receptor beta chains below all came from one sample that was sequenced in a study of cytomegalovirus exposure and HLA in healthy donors. Both 60 Vbeta primers and 13 Jbeta primers went into the PCR. Profiling relied on immunoSEQ multiplex PCR, and the TCRdb table lists in-frame clones only, not all of them. The sample yields fewer than 150,000 clones, over 65% seen once. Sequenced: PBMCs. The source of these receptors is a man aged 45 to 65 in good health and CMV-seronegative.

The CDR3 DNA reads TGCGCCAGCAGCCAAGACCCCACCGGACTAGCGGGAAGGGAGACCCAGTACTTC. Protein: CASSQDPTGLAGRETQYF. The chain carries TRBV4-1 and TRBJ2-5; 12 nucleotides align to TRBD2. The CDR3 is 18 amino acids. V was clipped by 0 bases and J by 5 bases; unmatched bases: 10. CDR1 MGHRA and CDR2 YSYEKL come from the germline V gene.

The DNA for the CDR3 is TGTGCCAGCAGTGAAGGGGAGAGACAGGGCCAGCAGTACTTC. Amino acid sequence: CASSEGERQGQQYF. V gene TRBV2 combines with J gene TRBJ2-7; TRBD1 aligns across 7 bases. CDR1 SNHLY and CDR2 FYNNEI come from the germline V gene. The CDR3 loop spans 14 amino acids. With 1 base clipped from V and 8 bases from J, the junction kept 8 bases outside the gene matches.

The V call is TRBV18, the J call TRBJ2-7; TRBD1 matches at 7 bases. The CDR3 runs 14 residues. V dropped 5 bases and J dropped 4; count of bases not matched to a gene: 8. Germline assignment: CDR1 KGHSH and CDR2 LQKENI. The CDR3 region is CASSMTGKKYEQYF. The CDR3, as DNA: TGTGCCAGCTCAATGACAGGGAAAAAGTACGAGCAGTACTTC.

This clone was observed a handful of times. The V and J genes are TRBV15 and TRBJ2-7; D not resolved. The V gene lost 1 base and the J gene lost 2 bases, with 9 bases spanning the gap. Germline V lookup: CDR1 LNHNV, CDR2 YYDKDF (reference sequence). The CDR3 loop spans 14 amino acids. CDR3 sequence reads: CATSRGGVAYEQYF. Here the CDR3 DNA reads TGTGCCACCAGCAGAGGCGGAGTAGCCTACGAGCAGTACTTC.

Written as DNA, the CDR3 is TGTGCCAGTAGTATTGACTGGAACTATGGCTACACCTTC. Translation gives CASSIDWNYGYTF. The J gene is TRBJ1-2, the V gene TRBV19; D not resolved. The CDR3 length is 13 residues. Trimming cost V 3 bases and J 2 bases, with 7 bases left between them. CDR1 LNHDA and CDR2 SQIVND come from the germline V gene (reference sequence).

This sequence joins TRBV7-8 and TRBJ2-7; 10 bases are a match to TRBD2. V lost 3 bases and J lost 4; bases outside the gene matches: 12. Germline-derived CDR1 and CDR2 are SGHVS and FQNEAQ. The CDR3 sequence is 17 residues long. In DNA, the CDR3 is TGTGCCAGCAGCTTTCCCTCTTCTAGCGGGAGAAAGTACGAGCAGTACTTC. Amino acid sequence: CASSFPSSSGRKYEQYF.

This clone was detected once. The chain couples TRBV6-6 to TRBJ2-3; a weak D match, TRBD2 (6 bases). Germline V gene data show CDR1 as MNHNY and CDR2 as SVGAGI (reference sequence). This CDR3 contains 16 residues. Trimming cost V 4 bases and J 4 bases, with 18 bases left between them. The CDR3 protein is CASSSISTSSADTQYF. CDR3 in DNA: TGTGCCAGCAGTTCTATCAGCACTAGCTCTGCAGATACGCAGTATTTT.

This clone has just a few counts. The sample carries other DNA sequences with the same CDR3. The chain couples TRBV2 to TRBJ1-2; TRBD1 agrees at 8 bases. Trimming removed 3 bases from V and 6 bases from J; junction bases left unmatched: 0. The CDR3 covers 12 residues. Looked up from germline, CDR1 is SNHLY and CDR2 is FYNNEI. CDR3 loop: CASSETGDGYTF. Here the CDR3 DNA reads TGTGCCAGCAGTGAGACAGGGGATGGCTACACCTTC.

The chain couples TRBV6-5 to TRBJ2-7; 7 bases agree with TRBD1. CDR3 length: 13 amino acids. The germline CDR1 and CDR2 sequences are MNHEY and SVGAGI. Trimming at V came to 5 bases and at J to 3 bases, leaving 4 bases not matched to a gene. The CDR3 is CASSRDRSYEQYF. CDR3 sequence (DNA): TGTGCCAGCAGTCGGGACAGAAGCTACGAGCAGTACTTC.

V usage is TRBV30 and J usage is TRBJ1-1; possibly TRBD1 for D (5 bases). Between the trimmed V and J ends, which lost 1 base and 2 bases, there was a span of 8 bases. The CDR3 consists of 13 residues. CDR1 is GTSNPN and CDR2 is SVGIG in the germline V gene (reference sequence). The CDR3 DNA is TGTGCCTGGAGTGAGGGGCAAAACACTGAAGCTTTCTTT. This gives the protein CAWSEGQNTEAFF.

This chain connects TRBV4-1 to TRBJ1-2; no clear D. Germline V CDR1 and CDR2: MGHRA, YSYEKL. With 0 bases removed from V and 5 bases from J, the gap between germline ends came to 13 bases. The CDR3 has 15 residues. CDR3 region: CASSQDHGNLYGYTF. The CDR3 DNA reads as TGCGCCAGCAGCCAAGATCACGGGAACCTTTATGGCTACACCTTC.

The chain uses TRBV7-9 and TRBJ1-1; D is unresolved. Germline V gene sequence: CDR1 SEHNR, CDR2 FQNEAQ (reference sequence). V dropped 5 bases and J dropped 5 bases, with 12 bases sitting between them. The CDR3 has 13 amino acids. Here the CDR3 reads CASSQTEATEAFF. CDR3 nucleotide sequence: TGTGCCAGCAGCCAAACGGAGGCAACTGAAGCTTTCTTT.

The V and J genes are TRBV4-1 and TRBJ2-6, with no clear D. With 1 base removed from V and 2 bases from J, the gap between germline ends came to 6 bases. CDR1 is MGHRA, CDR2 YSYEKL, per germline. CDR3 length equals 15 residues. The CDR3 here is CASSQVVAGANVLTF. The CDR3 nucleotides are TGCGCCAGCAGCCAAGTCGTAGCTGGGGCCAACGTCCTGACTTTC.

This clone showed up just a few times. The chain has TRBV10-3 and TRBJ2-1; 7 nucleotides line up with TRBD2. The V segment lost 11 bases and the J segment 0 bases; nucleotides outside the gene matches: 16. The CDR3 is 17 amino acids. The germline V gene encodes CDR1 ENHRY and CDR2 SYGVKD. The CDR3 DNA is TGTGCCTCGAAAGCCCGGGGGGAGATAAGCTCCTACAATGAGCAGTTCTTC. Its protein product is CASKARGEISSYNEQFF.